Presented here are 20 T cell receptor beta chains from one specimen sequenced in a study of blood T cell repertoires in COVID-19. TCRdb's copy holds only in-frame clones and misses some; the assay was immunoSEQ multiplex PCR. The data contain around 50,000 clones, about 83% of them seen just once; the ten biggest clones take up about 15%. Sequenced input: peripheral blood. The receptor source for this set is a human donor in a cohort sampled during active COVID-19.

The rearrangement links TRBV27 to TRBJ1-6; 9 bases agree with TRBD1. Germline loops: CDR1 MNHEY, CDR2 SMNVEV (reference sequence). The CDR3 sequence is 16 residues long. V shed 3 bases, J shed 10 bases, and the junction held 10 bases outside the gene matches. This CDR3 is CASSFVGQGTGSPLHF. As DNA, the CDR3 is TGTGCCAGCAGTTTCGTGGGACAGGGAACGGGCTCACCCCTCCACTTT.

This chain links TRBV3-1 (or the pseudogene TRBV3-2) with TRBJ2-3; tentatively, D is TRBD2 (6 bases). The V and J ends lost 4 bases and 3 bases respectively, with 14 bases between them. The CDR3 is 15 residues long. Germline CDR1 reads LGHDT; CDR2 reads YNNKEL (reference sequence). The chain's CDR3 is CASSRRDSWTDTQYF. CDR3 sequence (DNA): TGTGCCAGCAGCCGACGGGACTCTTGGACAGATACGCAGTATTTT.

The chain has TRBV3-1 (or the pseudogene TRBV3-2) and TRBJ2-3, with 7 bases lining up with TRBD2. V shed 5 bases, J shed 4 bases, and the junction held 12 bases outside the gene matches. The CDR3 covers 16 residues. Per germline, CDR1 LGHDT and CDR2 YNNKEL (reference sequence). The CDR3 is CASSKLTSLSPDTQYF. The CDR3 DNA follows: TGTGCCAGCAGCAAACTGACTAGCCTTTCCCCAGATACGCAGTATTTT.

The chain links TRBV10-3 to TRBJ2-5; 8 bases are shared with TRBD2. CDR3 length: 12 amino acids. Germline V gene lookup returns CDR1 ENHRY and CDR2 SYGVKD. V lost 8 bases and J lost 2; bases outside the gene matches: 1. The CDR3, as DNA: TGTGCCATCCGGGGGGGACAAGAGACCCAGTACTTC. This gives the protein CAIRGGQETQYF.

This sequence joins TRBV6-5 and TRBJ1-1; 7 bases agree with TRBD1. This CDR3 has 14 amino acids. J lost 1 base, V lost 6 bases, and 5 bases had no gene match. The V gene's germline CDR1 is MNHEY and CDR2 SVGAGI. For the CDR3, the DNA is TGTGCCAGCAGCCCAGGGACAGAGAACACTGAAGCTTTCTTT. It codes for CASSPGTENTEAFF.

The chain uses TRBV7-2 and TRBJ1-6, with 8 bases aligning to TRBD1. Germline V gene data show CDR1 as SGHTA and CDR2 as FQGNSA. The CDR3 length is 16 residues. The V segment lost 5 bases and the J segment 9 bases; nucleotides outside the gene matches: 12. The CDR3 sequence is CASSIRAGQVVSPLHF. CDR3 DNA sequence: TGTGCCAGCAGCATTAGGGCGGGACAGGTAGTTTCACCCCTCCACTTT.

The V and J genes are TRBV10-3 and TRBJ2-1, with 8 bases that match TRBD1. The CDR3 runs 13 residues. Unmatched junction bases numbered 4, after V lost 9 bases and J lost 3 bases. Germline loops: CDR1 ENHRY, CDR2 SYGVKD. The CDR3 nucleotides are TGTGCCATTGACAGGGGAAACTACAATGAGCAGTTCTTC. Protein product: CAIDRGNYNEQFF.

The chain recombines TRBV7-2 with TRBJ2-1, with 14 nucleotides matching TRBD2. Unmatched junction bases numbered 8, after V lost 5 bases and J lost 8 bases. The CDR3 totals 16 residues. Germline values: CDR1 SGHTA, CDR2 FQGNSA. CDR3 DNA: TGTGCCAGCAGCGTGACGCCGGGACTAGCGGGGGATGAGCAGTTCTTC. The encoded protein is CASSVTPGLAGDEQFF.

The chain couples TRBV12-2 to TRBJ1-5. TRBV12-2 represents a pseudogene. CDR3 length: 16 residues. CDR3 coding DNA: TGTGCAAGTCGTACGCACGAGCGGGGGAGCAATCAGCCCCAGCATTTT. Amino acids: CASRTHERGSNQPQHF.

The chain carries TRBV5-6 and TRBJ1-4; 7 bases fit TRBD1. This CDR3 is built from 15 residues. The junction had 6 bases not matched to a gene; V was cut back by 0 bases and J by 7 bases. Looked up from germline, CDR1 is SGHDT and CDR2 is YYEEEE. CDR3 bases: TGTGCCAGCAGCTTGGAAGGGGGCCGTGGTGAAAAACTGTTTTTT. Translating it yields CASSLEGGRGEKLFF.

The chain carries TRBV28 and TRBJ1-2; D call uncertain. V lost 6 bases and J 5 bases, leaving 13 bases between the germline ends. Germline V gene lookup returns CDR1 MDHEN and CDR2 SYDVKM. The CDR3 is 13 amino acids. The CDR3 DNA follows: TGTGCCAGCAGATTAGGCGGAGAATATGGCTACACCTTC. Translated, it gives CASRLGGEYGYTF.

The chain couples TRBV6-2 or TRBV6-3 to TRBJ2-1; the D is unclear. Between the trimmed V and J ends, which lost 5 bases and 0 bases, there was a span of 8 bases. The CDR3 length is 14 residues. The germline V gene has CDR1 MNHEY and CDR2 SVGEGT. In nucleotides, the CDR3 is TGTGCCAGCAGTCCCCGGAGCTCCTACAATGAGCAGTTCTTC. Protein sequence: CASSPRSSYNEQFF.

This clone has only one observation. CDR3 sequence: CASSLDASGILREQYF. CDR3 bases: TGCGCCAGCAGCTTGGATGCCTCAGGGATCCTACGGGAGCAGTACTTC. The chain employs TRBV5-1 and TRBJ2-7, with a tentative D call TRBD1 (5 bases). The CDR3 is 16 residues long. The germline gives CDR1 SGHRS, CDR2 YFSETQ. Trimming took off 0 bases at V and 7 bases at J, with 20 bases between the two ends.

The rearrangement joins TRBV11-3 to TRBJ2-7; perhaps TRBD2 as D (6 bases). The V and J ends lost 1 base and 7 bases respectively, with 17 bases between them. CDR3 length: 15 amino acids. CDR1 is SGHNT and CDR2 is YENEEA in the germline V gene. The CDR3 sequence: CASSLGGGTLGEQYF. The DNA for the CDR3 is TGTGCCAGCAGCTTAGGCGGCGGGACGTTGGGGGAGCAGTACTTC. The full variable domain, in which reference TRBV11-3 and TRBJ2-7 provide the parts outside the CDR3, is EAGVVQSPRYKIIEKKQPVAFWCNPISGHNTLYWYLQNLGQGPELLIRYENEEAVDDSQLPKDRFSAERLKGVDSTLKIQPAELGDSAVYLCASSLGGGTLGEQYFGPGTRLTVT.

This chain connects TRBV4-3 to TRBJ1-2; no clear D gene. The V and J ends lost 8 bases and 3 bases respectively, with 10 bases between them. Looked up from germline, CDR1 is LGHNA and CDR2 is YSLEER. The CDR3 loop spans 12 amino acids. In DNA, the CDR3 is TGCGCCAGCGCTCACAATCACTATGGCTACACCTTC. Translation: CASAHNHYGYTF.

The chain links TRBV4-3 to TRBJ2-5; D is ambiguous. The germline CDR1 and CDR2 sequences are LGHNA and YSLEER. V was shortened by 3 bases and J by 7 bases, with 6 bases between the two germline ends. This CDR3 has 11 residues. The CDR3 is CASSHLGTQYF. The CDR3 region has the DNA TGCGCCAGCAGCCATCTCGGGACCCAGTACTTC.

This chain uses TRBV5-5 with TRBJ2-5, with 10 bases aligning to TRBD2. CDR1 and CDR2 (germline): SGHKS, YYEKEE (reference sequence). The length of the CDR3 is 16 residues. The V segment lost 4 bases and the J segment 1 base; nucleotides outside the gene matches: 7. In DNA, the CDR3 is TGTGCCAGCAGCCTCAGACTAGCGGGTTTCCAAGAGACCCAGTACTTC. This gives the protein CASSLRLAGFQETQYF.

This clone was recorded only once. The chain joins TRBV20-1 to TRBJ2-7, with D possibly TRBD2 on 5 matching bases. The germline V and J ends were trimmed by 6 bases and 3 bases, with 12 bases remaining between them. The CDR3 consists of 12 residues. The germline V gene encodes CDR1 DFQATT and CDR2 SNEGSKA (reference sequence). The CDR3 loop is CSASSDLYEQYF. The CDR3 region has the DNA TGCAGTGCAAGTAGCGATCTCTACGAGCAGTACTTC.

The chain has TRBV7-2 and TRBJ2-6, with a possible D match to TRBD1 (7 bases). The V gene's germline CDR1 is SGHTA and CDR2 FQGNSA. This CDR3 comprises 15 residues. V was trimmed by 5 bases and J by 4 bases, leaving 12 bases between them. CDR3 sequence reads: CASSLQGRGANVLTF. In DNA, the CDR3 is TGTGCCAGCAGCCTACAGGGGAGGGGGGCCAACGTCCTGACTTTC.

The J gene is TRBJ2-5, the V gene TRBV5-4; 7 bases line up with TRBD1. The J segment lost 5 bases and the V segment lost 0 bases, leaving 7 bases of the junction unmatched. Germline CDR1 reads SGHNT; CDR2 reads YYREEE (reference sequence). This CDR3 contains 15 residues. CDR3 DNA: TGTGCCAGCAGCTTGGAGAGGGGGCAAGGGGAGACCCAGTACTTC. This sequence encodes CASSLERGQGETQYF.